The clone carrying this T cell receptor beta chain was found once. The method was immunoSEQ multiplex PCR; TCRdb's version includes in-frame clones alone and lacks a portion of them. The data contain roughly 79,000 clones, roughly 85% of them seen just once; the ten biggest clones take up roughly 16%. CDR1 is SGHAT, CDR2 FQNNGV, per germline. V was shortened by 3 bases and J by 0 bases, with 12 bases between the two germline ends. The CDR3 spans 16 residues. The sampling schedule covered blood at baseline, cycle 4 day 1, and cycle 7 day 1. This entry comes from a study of OX40 agonist ivuxolimab in advanced cancers. Study summary: Among those enrolled, mean age was roughly 62 years (range 23 to 79) and approximately 80% were male.

This sequence was found in an adult with an advanced solid tumor such as melanoma, head and neck, liver or kidney cancer. Sequenced here: CD4+ or CD8+ T cells sorted from blood, sampled in a trial of the OX40 agonist ivuxolimab. This sequence joins TRBV11-2 and TRBJ2-1; no definite D call. As DNA, the CDR3 is TGTGCCAGCAGCTTGAGAGCCAGGAGCTCCTACAATGAGCAGTTCTTC. It specifies CASSLRARSSYNEQFF.